The 19 T cell receptor beta chains below all came from one sample that was sequenced in a study of CD8 T cells in ankylosing spondylitis. TCRdb re-analysed the 5' RACE reads in MiXCR, keeping a single row per CDR3 protein. The table includes 150,000 or so distinct CDR3 sequences, roughly 31% detected once. Material for sequencing was synovial fluid, either unsorted or a sorted T cell fraction (not recorded which). The receptors were sampled from a male donor with ankylosing spondylitis.

This chain uses TRBV11-2 with TRBJ1-4; 8 nucleotides match TRBD1. Per the germline V gene, CDR1 is SGHAT and CDR2 is FQNNGV. V was pared by 5 bases and J by 7 bases, with 6 bases of the junction left unmatched. The CDR3 length is 14 residues. CDR3 nucleotides: TGTGCCAGCAGCGGACAGGGCGGGGTTGAAAAACTGTTTTTT. It is translated as CASSGQGGVEKLFF.

This clonotype has only a few counts. This chain uses TRBV7-9 with TRBJ1-1, with 8 bases lining up with TRBD1. V dropped 7 bases and J dropped 5; count of bases not matched to a gene: 9. The V gene's germline CDR1 is SEHNR and CDR2 FQNEAQ (reference sequence). This CDR3 contains 14 residues. In DNA form, the CDR3 reads TGTGCCAGCACTAAGCCGACAGGGGAGACTGAAGCTTTCTTT. This encodes CASTKPTGETEAFF.

This clonotype has only a few counts. This chain links TRBV7-3 with TRBJ2-3; tentatively, D is TRBD2 (6 bases). Deletions cut 5 bases from V and 1 base from J, with 13 bases between. This CDR3 has 15 residues. Germline V gene data show CDR1 as SGHTA and CDR2 as FQGTGA. CDR3 in DNA: TGTGCCAGCAGCCCACAAGGGACTGGCACAGATACGCAGTATTTT. Translation: CASSPQGTGTDTQYF. The variable domain in full, with the rest retrieved from reference TRBV7-3 and TRBJ2-3, is GAGVSQTPSNKVTEKGKYVELRCDPISGHTALYWYRQSLGQGPEFLIYFQGTGAADDSGLPNDRFFAVRPEGSVSTLKIQRTERGDSAVYLCASSPQGTGTDTQYFGPGTRLTVL.

The chain has TRBV30 and TRBJ1-1; 7 bases agree with TRBD1. CDR1 is GTSNPN and CDR2 is SVGIG in the germline V gene (reference sequence). There are 12 residues in the CDR3. V lost 4 bases and J lost 3; bases outside the gene matches: 2. The CDR3 region is CAWMGQYTEAFF. DNA of the CDR3: TGTGCCTGGATGGGACAGTACACTGAAGCTTTCTTT.

The chain employs TRBV28 and TRBJ1-1, with 11 bases lining up with TRBD1. The V gene end was trimmed by 4 bases and the J gene end by 2 bases; junction bases not matched to a gene: 9. Germline CDR1 is MDHEN and CDR2 is SYDVKM. This CDR3 region has 17 residues. This CDR3 is CASSSWTGGDRNTEAFF. The CDR3 coding sequence is TGTGCCAGCAGTTCTTGGACAGGGGGCGATAGAAACACTGAAGCTTTCTTT. Using reference TRBV28 and TRBJ1-1 for the parts outside the CDR3, the full variable domain is DVKVTQSSRYLVKRTGEKVFLECVQDMDHENMFWYRQDPGLGLRLIYFSYDVKMKEKGDIPEGYSVSREKKERFSLILESASTNQTSMYLCASSSWTGGDRNTEAFFGQGTRLTVV.

CDR3 in DNA: TGTGCCAGCAGTCGATCCGGGACAGGGGGCCGGAATTCACCCCTCCACTTT. This gives the protein CASSRSGTGGRNSPLHF. The chain links TRBV6-1 to TRBJ1-6, with TRBD1 identical over 12 bases. Looked up from germline, CDR1 is MNHNS and CDR2 is SASEGT. The J segment lost 7 bases and the V segment lost 5 bases, leaving 9 bases of the junction unmatched. This CDR3 is 17 amino acids long.

The V call is TRBV28, the J call TRBJ1-4, with TRBD1 as a possible D gene (5 bases). The CDR3 has 13 residues. V lost 7 bases to trimming and J lost 7 bases, with 13 bases between them. The germline V gene has CDR1 MDHEN and CDR2 SYDVKM. The CDR3 coding sequence is TGTGCCAGCACCACCAGGGACCTTGAAAAACTGTTTTTT. This sequence encodes CASTTRDLEKLFF.

This clonotype has only a few counts. The chain uses TRBV5-6 and TRBJ1-6, with D maybe TRBD1 (5 bases). Trimming took 3 bases from V and 7 from J, leaving 8 bases between them. The CDR3 runs 13 residues. The germline gives CDR1 SGHDT, CDR2 YYEEEE. CDR3 in amino acids: CASSSGQNSPLHF. CDR3 nucleotides: TGTGCCAGCAGCTCGGGGCAAAATTCACCCCTCCACTTT.

The chain carries TRBV24-1 and TRBJ1-1; D is unclear. The CDR3 loop spans 15 amino acids. Trimming pared 4 bases from V and 8 bases from J, leaving 19 bases between. Per germline, CDR1 KGHDR and CDR2 SFDVKD. CDR3 DNA sequence: TGTGCCACCAGTGACCCTGCCATGGGGAGGGAGGAAGCTTTCTTT. Protein product: CATSDPAMGREEAFF.

Many counts were recorded for this clonotype. This chain's CDR3 is CSARRRGSDTQYF. The CDR3 region has the DNA TGCAGTGCTAGACGGCGGGGATCAGATACGCAGTATTTT. The chain is built from TRBV20-1 and TRBJ2-3; a possible D gene is TRBD2 (6 bases). Germline lookup yields CDR1 DFQATT and CDR2 SNEGSKA (reference sequence). The CDR3 has 13 amino acids. Between the trimmed V and J ends, which lost 2 bases and 4 bases, there was a span of 10 bases.

The gene calls are TRBV19 and TRBJ1-5; TRBD1 is a possible D gene (5 bases). The V end was cut by 5 bases, the J end by 2 bases, with 16 bases between. The CDR3 contains 16 residues. Germline loops: CDR1 LNHDA, CDR2 SQIVND (reference sequence). Here the CDR3 DNA reads TGTGCCAGTAGTGCCCCCCCGGGACTCCGCAATCAGCCCCAGCATTTT. As protein: CASSAPPGLRNQPQHF.

This clonotype came up a few times. V is TRBV15 and J is TRBJ1-1; 10 bases match TRBD1. CDR3 length equals 16 residues. From germline, CDR1 is LNHNV and CDR2 YYDKDF (reference sequence). Germline trimming cut 8 bases from V and 3 bases from J; bases unmatched to any gene: 12. CDR3 DNA: TGTGCCACCTCCCCTCGCATCGGGACAGGGGACACTGAAGCTTTCTTT. It is translated as CATSPRIGTGDTEAFF.

The chain employs TRBV6-5 and TRBJ1-2; D remains unclear. Trimming pared 2 bases from V and 6 bases from J, leaving 16 bases between. The CDR3 contains 15 residues. The germline V gene encodes CDR1 MNHEY and CDR2 SVGAGI. The CDR3 protein is CASSYGGGTEHGYTF. The CDR3 DNA reads as TGTGCCAGCAGTTACGGTGGCGGTACAGAGCATGGCTACACCTTC.

V gene TRBV9 combines with J gene TRBJ2-3, with a tentative D call TRBD2 (5 bases). With 0 bases removed from V and 0 bases from J, the gap between germline ends came to 11 bases. The CDR3 covers 16 residues. CDR1 and CDR2 from the germline V gene are SGDLS and YYNGEE. For the CDR3, the DNA is TGTGCCAGCAGCGTAGGGGCTAGACTAAGCACAGATACGCAGTATTTT. Residues: CASSVGARLSTDTQYF.

This clonotype came up many times. V is TRBV4-1 and J is TRBJ2-5; D may be TRBD1 (5 bases). This CDR3 spans 11 amino acids. V was clipped by 4 bases and J by 7 bases, with 7 bases between them. Looked up from germline, CDR1 is MGHRA and CDR2 is YSYEKL. The CDR3 region has the DNA TGCGCCAGCAGCCGAGACAGGACCCAGTACTTC. Its protein product is CASSRDRTQYF.

The chain couples TRBV30 to TRBJ2-1, with 7 bases lining up with TRBD2. With V trimmed by 1 base and J by 9 bases, 9 bases remained unmatched. The CDR3 is made up of 14 amino acids. Germline V gene lookup returns CDR1 GTSNPN and CDR2 SVGIG (reference sequence). Written as DNA, the CDR3 is TGTGCCTGGAGTGAATACTCCCTAGCGGTTGAGCAGTTCTTC. Amino acid sequence: CAWSEYSLAVEQFF. The whole variable domain, filled in from reference TRBV30 and TRBJ2-1, reads SQTIHQWPATLVQPVGSPLSLECTVEGTSNPNLYWYRQAAGRGLQLLFYSVGIGQISSEVPQNLSASRPQDRQFILSSKKLLLSDSGFYLCAWSEYSLAVEQFFGPGTRLTVL.

At least ten counts were recorded for this clonotype. The rearrangement joins TRBV5-1 to TRBJ2-3; 8 bases fit TRBD1. Germline-derived CDR1 and CDR2 are SGHRS and YFSETQ. The J segment lost 0 bases and the V segment lost 5 bases, leaving 8 bases of the junction unmatched. This CDR3 has 16 amino acids. The CDR3 coding sequence is TGCGCCAGCAGGCCGAAGACAGGGGTAAGCACAGATACGCAGTATTTT. It yields the protein CASRPKTGVSTDTQYF.

This clonotype was found a few times. The gene calls are TRBV10-3 and TRBJ2-3; possibly TRBD1 or TRBD2 for D (5 bases each). V gave up 6 bases and J gave up 3 bases, with 13 bases separating them. The CDR3 loop spans 14 amino acids. Germline V gene lookup returns CDR1 ENHRY and CDR2 SYGVKD. CDR3: CAIRGERLTDTQYF. CDR3 bases: TGTGCCATCAGGGGGGAGAGACTAACAGATACGCAGTATTTT.

This clonotype was picked up a small number of times. The V and J genes are TRBV20-1 and TRBJ2-4, with D perhaps matching TRBD1 (5 bases). Germline V lookup: CDR1 DFQATT, CDR2 SNEGSKA (reference sequence). This CDR3 has 14 residues. Trimming stripped 0 bases from V and 3 bases from J, with 9 bases between. Here the CDR3 reads CSAREGEGKNIQYF. The CDR3 nucleotides are TGCAGTGCTAGAGAAGGGGAAGGCAAAAACATTCAGTACTTC.